The 10 T cell receptor beta chains below all came from one sample that was sequenced in a study of cytomegalovirus exposure and HLA in healthy donors. It was with 60 Vbeta and 13 Jbeta primers that the PCR ran. TCRdb's table, derived via immunoSEQ multiplex PCR, lists solely in-frame clones and lacks some. The sample includes about 190,000 clones, roughly four fifths seen only once; the top ten take 2.5% to 3.5%. The sequenced sample was PBMCs. Receptor source: a woman in her thirties in good health and CMV-seropositive.

The V and J genes are TRBV5-4 and TRBJ2-3; 7 nucleotides agree with TRBD2. Losses at the gene ends were 4 bases for V and 5 bases for J; bases not matched to a gene: 13. This CDR3 is 16 amino acids long. Germline V CDR1 and CDR2: SGHNT, YYREEE (reference sequence). CDR3 sequence (DNA): TGTGCCAGCAGCCTCCCTCGACGGGAGGTTGGAGATACGCAGTATTTT. Translated: CASSLPRREVGDTQYF.

The chain is built from TRBV10-2 and TRBJ2-3; D might be TRBD2 (7 bases). CDR1 and CDR2 from the germline V gene are WSHSY and SAAADI. V was clipped by 10 bases and J by 3 bases, with 14 bases between them. This CDR3 contains 13 residues. DNA of the CDR3: TGCGCCACCTCCAGCGGGACAACAGATACGCAGTATTTT. This codes for CATSSGTTDTQYF.

This chain joins TRBV5-4 and TRBJ2-7; 9 positions match TRBD1. Germline V CDR1 and CDR2: SGHNT, YYREEE (reference sequence). This CDR3 is 14 amino acids long. After removal of 4 bases from V and 4 bases from J, the junction contained 6 bases not matched to a gene. This CDR3 reads CASSPGTGQYEQYF. The CDR3 DNA sequence: TGTGCCAGCAGCCCCGGGACAGGGCAGTACGAGCAGTACTTC. The complete variable domain, with remaining parts taken from reference TRBV5-4 and TRBJ2-7, reads ETGVTQSPTHLIKTRGQQVTLRCSSQSGHNTVSWYQQALGQGPQFIFQYYREEENGRGNFPPRFSGLQFPNYSSELNVNALELDDSALYLCASSPGTGQYEQYFGPGTRLTVT.

V is TRBV28 and J is TRBJ2-4, with 8 bases that match TRBD2. Germline CDR1 is MDHEN and CDR2 is SYDVKM. This CDR3 has 14 residues. Germline trimming cut 2 bases from V and 5 bases from J; bases unmatched to any gene: 2. In nucleotides, the CDR3 is TGTGCCAGCAGTTTACGTAGCGGGGAAAACATTCAGTACTTC. Its translation is CASSLRSGENIQYF.

This rearrangement joins TRBV18 to TRBJ2-7; weak D call: TRBD1 (5 bases). The germline gives CDR1 KGHSH, CDR2 LQKENI. CDR3 length equals 14 residues. Trimming removed 3 bases at V and 6 bases at J, with 15 bases between. The CDR3 sequence: CASSPIVSGAEQYF. The CDR3 DNA follows: TGTGCCAGCTCACCTATCGTGTCTGGGGCCGAGCAGTACTTC.

The J gene is TRBJ2-5, the V gene TRBV27; D not certain. CDR3 length: 16 residues. Germline assignment: CDR1 MNHEY and CDR2 SMNVEV (reference sequence). The V end was cut by 6 bases, the J end by 4 bases, with 21 bases between. The CDR3 DNA sequence: TGTGCCAGCAGCTTCAGACTCCGAGGTGTCGGAGAGACCCAGTACTTC. It translates to CASSFRLRGVGETQYF.

Here the CDR3 DNA reads TGTGCCAGCAGTTTAGGTGGGCTACAAGAGACCCAGTACTTC. Encoded protein: CASSLGGLQETQYF. V gene TRBV28 combines with J gene TRBJ2-5; D gene uncertain. Trimming shortened V by 2 bases and J by 2 bases, and 9 bases separated the two germline ends. This CDR3 has 14 residues. Germline CDR1 is MDHEN and CDR2 is SYDVKM.

V and J are TRBV6-1 and TRBJ2-1; 9 bases are a match to TRBD2. The CDR3 consists of 15 residues. V lost 9 bases to trimming and J lost 6 bases; unmatched junction nucleotides: 12. CDR1 and CDR2 from the germline V gene are MNHNS and SASEGT. CDR3 sequence reads: CASKIGREGRNEQFF. The CDR3 DNA is TGTGCCAGTAAGATAGGGCGGGAGGGCCGCAATGAGCAGTTCTTC.

The chain is built from TRBV6-1 and TRBJ2-2; 13 nucleotides line up with TRBD2. Germline V gene data show CDR1 as MNHNS and CDR2 as SASEGT. The CDR3 is made up of 14 amino acids. V lost 10 bases and J lost 5; bases outside the gene matches: 4. The CDR3 coding sequence is TGTGCCATTTCGGGACTAGCGGGAACCGGGGAGCTGTTTTTT. As protein: CAISGLAGTGELFF.

This chain links TRBV9 with TRBJ2-5; 7 bases match TRBD2. V shed 4 bases and J 5 bases; nucleotides not matched to a gene: 2. The CDR3 is 12 amino acids. The V gene's germline CDR1 is SGDLS and CDR2 YYNGEE. The chain's CDR3 is CASSRTRETQYF. The CDR3 DNA follows: TGTGCCAGCAGCCGGACTAGGGAGACCCAGTACTTC.